This T cell receptor beta chain was recorded in a study of blood T cells in healthy people across ages. Alongside a J-beta primer mix, a sample-barcoded 5' primer served in a second PCR lasting about 6 to 11 cycles. One entry per CDR3 protein results from TCRdb running MiXCR on the 5' RACE reads. The repertoire holds around 500,000 distinct CDR3 sequences, with roughly 48% as singletons. On this clonotype: Antigen: not known.

Notes on the study in general: Diversity was estimated from one million T cells, and these estimates were considered underestimates. Because sorting was not performed, PBMCs prevented conclusive naive versus antigen-experienced comparison.

The CDR3 has 15 amino acids. After removal of 0 bases from V and 4 bases from J, the junction contained 2 bases not matched to a gene. This sequence was found in a man at least 80 years old in good health. Sequenced sample: blood. The chain employs TRBV12-3 or TRBV12-4 and TRBJ2-1; 8 positions match TRBD1. The chain's CDR3 is CASSLADRGYNEQFF. The CDR3 region has the DNA TGTGCCAGCAGTTTAGCCGACAGGGGATACAATGAGCAGTTCTTC.